These 3 T cell receptor beta chains share one sample of origin, sequenced in a study of shared clonotypes between healthy human individuals. Repertoires were generated with immunoSEQ multiplex PCR, while TCRdb's copy carries only in-frame clones and drops some. The data show 550,000 to 700,000 clones, with more than 70% seen just once and about 1.8% held by the top ten. The sequenced sample was memory CD4+ T cells sorted from blood. As for subset: CD45RA-negative fraction. The origin of the receptors is a woman in her 30s in good health.

This clone was counted between two and nine times. The chain employs TRBV11-2 and TRBJ1-3, with unresolved D. Germline V CDR1 and CDR2: SGHAT, FQNNGV. Trimming cost V 0 bases and J 0 bases, with 9 bases left between them. This CDR3 spans 16 amino acids. CDR3 nucleotide sequence: TGTGCCAGCAGCTTAGATGGGCCACACTCTGGAAACACCATATATTTT. Protein: CASSLDGPHSGNTIYF.

This sequence joins TRBV10-2 and TRBJ2-7, with 9 positions matching TRBD1. The V gene end was trimmed by 6 bases and the J gene end by 2 bases; junction bases not matched to a gene: 20. Germline V gives CDR1 WSHSY, CDR2 SAAADI. This CDR3 is 19 amino acids long. In DNA, the CDR3 is TGCGCCAGCAGATCAGTCCCGGGACAGGGTCGATTGAACACCTACGAGCAGTACTTC. This gives the protein CASRSVPGQGRLNTYEQYF.

CDR3 in DNA: TGTGCCAGCAGCTTAGATCTAGGGACAGAGAGTTCCTACGAGCAGTACTTC. This encodes CASSLDLGTESSYEQYF. V usage is TRBV11-3 and J usage is TRBJ2-7; 7 positions agree with TRBD1. The germline CDR1 and CDR2 sequences are SGHNT and YENEEA. The V and J ends lost 0 bases and 1 base, in that order; junction bases with no gene match: 9. This CDR3 comprises 17 residues.